This passage covers 28 T cell receptor beta chains from one sample sequenced in a study of spatial heterogeneity in lung cancer. TCRdb re-called the 5' RACE reads with MiXCR, one entry per CDR3 protein. The sample holds roughly 15,000 distinct CDR3 sequences; almost 8% are singletons and the top ten take around 30%. Stated time point: sample taken at primary tumor resection. Frozen PBMC, nontumor lung or tumor provided whole RNA, which was sequenced unsorted. The source was PBMCs, collected at surgery. These receptors were taken from a female donor with early-stage non-small cell lung cancer.

This clonotype occurred a few times. The V call is TRBV4-3, the J call TRBJ2-4; 7 bases align to TRBD2. This CDR3 has 13 amino acids. The germline V gene has CDR1 LGHNA and CDR2 YSLEER. Trimming took 4 bases from V and 7 from J; bases not matched to a gene: 4. The CDR3 region is CASSRREGNIQYF. DNA of the CDR3: TGCGCCAGCAGCCGTAGGGAGGGGAACATTCAGTACTTC.

This clonotype occurred many times. The chain links TRBV7-2 to TRBJ2-5, with 12 bases aligning to TRBD2. The germline V gene encodes CDR1 SGHTA and CDR2 FQGNSA. J lost 5 bases, V lost 4 bases, and 5 bases had no gene match. The CDR3 has 15 residues. The CDR3 DNA reads as TGTGCCAGCAGCTCTAGCGGGGGGGTCGGGGAGACCCAGTACTTC. Translated, it gives CASSSSGGVGETQYF.

This clonotype was recorded at least ten times. CDR3 protein: CASSYRLEQYF. CDR3 DNA sequence: TGTGCCAGCAGTTACCGCCTCGAGCAGTACTTC. The chain carries TRBV6-5 and TRBJ2-7, with D hard to call. The CDR3 contains 11 residues. With 2 bases removed from V and 6 bases from J, the gap between germline ends came to 5 bases. CDR1 is MNHEY and CDR2 is SVGAGI in the germline V gene.

This clonotype appeared many times. J is TRBJ1-2 and V is TRBV4-1; D ambiguous. Trimming left V 0 bases short and J 8 bases short, with 16 bases between. The CDR3 has 15 amino acids. CDR1 and CDR2 from the germline V gene are MGHRA and YSYEKL. CDR3 coding DNA: TGCGCCAGCAGCCAAGAACTGACCAGGCCAAAAGGCTACACCTTC. Amino acids: CASSQELTRPKGYTF.

This clonotype came up many times. This chain uses TRBV19 with TRBJ2-2; maybe TRBD2 (6 bases). The V and J ends lost 5 bases and 0 bases respectively, with 10 bases between them. Germline assignment: CDR1 LNHDA and CDR2 SQIVND (reference sequence). The CDR3 is made up of 15 amino acids. The CDR3 loop is CASSSGTSNTGELFF. DNA of the CDR3: TGTGCCAGTAGTTCGGGGACTTCGAACACCGGGGAGCTGTTTTTT.

This clonotype was seen ten or more times. The V call is TRBV2, the J call TRBJ1-2, with 7 bases matching TRBD1. This CDR3 has 14 amino acids. Trimming at V came to 6 bases and at J to 5 bases, leaving 9 bases not matched to a gene. In germline, CDR1 is SNHLY, CDR2 FYNNEI. The CDR3 here is CASRGPRGFYGYTF. The CDR3 DNA follows: TGTGCCAGCAGGGGACCCAGGGGGTTTTATGGCTACACCTTC.

This clonotype was observed many times. This chain joins TRBV5-5 and TRBJ2-2, with 7 bases that match TRBD1. V gave up 2 bases and J gave up 1 base; unmatched junction bases: 5. The CDR3 runs to 16 residues. Looked up from germline, CDR1 is SGHKS and CDR2 is YYEKEE (reference sequence). The CDR3 DNA reads TGTGCCAGCAGCTTTCGACAGGGATTGAACACCGGGGAGCTGTTTTTT. This encodes CASSFRQGLNTGELFF.

This clonotype was counted at least ten times. This chain connects TRBV29-1 to TRBJ2-3, with 7 bases lining up with TRBD2. Looked up from germline, CDR1 is SQVTM and CDR2 is ANQGSEA. The length of the CDR3 is 14 residues. Germline trimming cut 5 bases from V and 6 bases from J; bases unmatched to any gene: 11. CDR3 region: CSVRGGGTLDTQYF. The CDR3 bases are TGCAGCGTTCGTGGGGGGGGTACTTTGGATACGCAGTATTTT.

This clonotype was detected many times. The J gene is TRBJ1-2, the V gene TRBV30, with a possible D match to TRBD1 (5 bases). The germline V gene encodes CDR1 GTSNPN and CDR2 SVGIG (reference sequence). The V gene lost 2 bases and the J gene lost 4 bases, with 5 bases spanning the gap. This CDR3 has 11 amino acids. DNA of the CDR3: TGTGCCTGGAGTCAGGGCTATGGCTACACCTTC. It codes for CAWSQGYGYTF.

This clonotype was picked up many times. This chain uses TRBV28 with TRBJ2-7; 7 nucleotides match TRBD2. V dropped 8 bases and J dropped 0; count of bases not matched to a gene: 4. CDR3 size: 13 residues. Per the germline V gene, CDR1 is MDHEN and CDR2 is SYDVKM. CDR3 DNA sequence: TGTGCCAGCGTTGGGACTACCTCCTACGAGCAGTACTTC. Its translation: CASVGTTSYEQYF.

This clonotype was seen ten or more times. The chain recombines TRBV29-1 with TRBJ2-3; D gene uncertain. Per the germline V gene, CDR1 is SQVTM and CDR2 is ANQGSEA. CDR3 length: 10 residues. Trimming took 6 bases from V and 6 from J, leaving 7 bases between them. CDR3 coding DNA: TGCAGCGTGGAGAGTGATACGCAGTATTTT. This gives the protein CSVESDTQYF.

Only a few counts were recorded for this clonotype. CDR3 in amino acids: CSARLGRGLYEQYF. CDR3 DNA: TGCAGTGCTAGGCTAGGACGGGGCTTATACGAGCAGTACTTC. The chain recombines TRBV20-1 with TRBJ2-7; the D gene could be TRBD1 or TRBD2 (5 bases each). The CDR3 runs 14 residues. Trimming stripped 3 bases from V and 4 bases from J, with 16 bases between. Germline V gives CDR1 DFQATT, CDR2 SNEGSKA (reference sequence).

This clonotype came up many times. This chain uses TRBV18 with TRBJ2-3; D is ambiguous. The germline CDR1 and CDR2 sequences are KGHSH and LQKENI. V was trimmed by 3 bases and J by 4 bases, leaving 11 bases between them. The CDR3 loop spans 14 amino acids. The CDR3 region is CASSPGQLADTQYF. As DNA, the CDR3 is TGTGCCAGCTCACCGGGCCAGCTTGCAGATACGCAGTATTTT. The whole variable domain, remainder taken from reference TRBV18 and TRBJ2-3, is NAGVMQNPRHLVRRRGQEARLRCSPMKGHSHVYWYRQLPEEGLKFMVYLQKENIIDESGMPKERFSAEFPKEGPSILRIQQVVRGDSAAYFCASSPGQLADTQYFGPGTRLTVL.

In this sample, this clonotype turned up many times. This sequence joins TRBV5-4 and TRBJ2-5; 10 nucleotides line up with TRBD2. V lost 4 bases and J lost 2; bases outside the gene matches: 8. This CDR3 has 16 amino acids. In germline, CDR1 is SGHNT, CDR2 YYREEE (reference sequence). The CDR3 DNA follows: TGTGCCAGCAGCCGCGGACTAGCGGATAAACAAGAGACCCAGTACTTC. Encoded protein: CASSRGLADKQETQYF.

Concerning this clonotype: A read error is possible here, since a much larger clone lies one base away. The V and J genes are TRBV18 and TRBJ1-5; D gene ambiguous. V was pared by 6 bases and J by 3 bases, with 12 bases between. CDR1 is KGHSH, CDR2 LQKENI, per germline. The CDR3 is made up of 14 amino acids. This chain's CDR3 is CASSDANNNQPQHF. CDR3 DNA: TGTGCCAGCTCCGATGCGAATAACAATCAGCCCCAGCATTTT.

This clonotype was observed at least ten times. The chain joins TRBV6-5 to TRBJ1-5, with TRBD1 as a possible D gene (6 bases). Trimming took 5 bases from V and 2 from J, leaving 13 bases between them. Germline assignment: CDR1 MNHEY and CDR2 SVGAGI. CDR3 size: 15 residues. CDR3 sequence reads: CASSLRGGRNQPQHF. The CDR3 DNA follows: TGTGCCAGCAGTCTGAGAGGGGGTCGCAATCAGCCCCAGCATTTT.

This clonotype was counted at least ten times. The chain links TRBV6-2 or TRBV6-3 to TRBJ2-2; possible D gene TRBD2, 5 bases. Germline V lookup: CDR1 MNHEY, CDR2 SVGEGT. Trimming cost V 6 bases and J 9 bases, with 8 bases left between them. This CDR3 region has 11 residues. The CDR3 sequence is CASRRARELFF. The CDR3 DNA reads as TGTGCCAGCAGGAGGGCTAGGGAGCTGTTTTTT.

The rearrangement joins TRBV7-2 to TRBJ2-7; no clear D. The CDR3 runs to 13 residues. In germline, CDR1 is SGHTA, CDR2 FQGNSA. V dropped 5 bases and J dropped 3 bases, with 11 bases sitting between them. The CDR3 loop reads CASSPSGGYEQYF. DNA of the CDR3: TGTGCCAGCAGCCCTAGTGGTGGCTACGAGCAGTACTTC. Together with reference TRBV7-2 and TRBJ2-7, the CDR3 gives the full variable domain: GAGVSQSPSNKVTEKGKDVELRCDPISGHTALYWYRQSLGQGLEFLIYFQGNSAPDKSGLPSDRFSAERTGGSVSTLTIQRTQQEDSAVYLCASSPSGGYEQYFGPGTRLTVT.

This clonotype was found a few times. Germline is not matched at one junction end, which may reflect a read error. The chain is built from TRBV27 and TRBJ2-6; the match to TRBD1 covers 7 bases. The CDR3 consists of 17 residues. Germline CDR1 reads MNHEY; CDR2 reads SMNVEV (reference sequence). CDR3 sequence: CASSRQGVISGANVLIF. CDR3 DNA: TGTGCCAGCAGTCGACAGGGTGTCATCTCTGGGGCCAACGTCCTGATTTTC.

In regard to this clonotype: A read error may explain this, as a much larger clone is one base away. The chain employs TRBV6-5 and TRBJ2-7, with 7 bases identical to TRBD1. Germline CDR1 MNHEY, CDR2 SVGAGI. The CDR3 extends over 15 amino acids. In DNA, the CDR3 is TGTGTCAGCAGTCCCGGATCAGGGGGAACCTACGAGCAGTACTTC. Encoded protein: CVSSPGSGGTYEQYF.

The sample holds many counts of this clonotype. The chain combines TRBV7-2 with TRBJ1-1; the match to TRBD1 covers 9 bases. Germline lookup yields CDR1 SGHTA and CDR2 FQGNSA. This CDR3 has 19 amino acids. V was pared by 1 base and J by 7 bases, with 19 bases of the junction left unmatched. CDR3 DNA sequence: TGTGCCAGCAGCTTAGATTGGGCTCCGGGACAGGGACCTCGACGTGAAGCTTTCTTT. This codes for CASSLDWAPGQGPRREAFF.

This clonotype was counted many times. This sequence joins TRBV7-2 and TRBJ2-1, with D perhaps TRBD1 (5 bases). Deletions cut 5 bases from V and 1 base from J, with 12 bases between. The CDR3 spans 15 residues. The germline gives CDR1 SGHTA, CDR2 FQGNSA. CDR3 loop: CASSPDSSSYNEQFF. Written as DNA, the CDR3 is TGTGCCAGCAGCCCTGACAGCAGTTCCTACAATGAGCAGTTCTTC.

This clonotype was found many times. This chain uses TRBV4-1 with TRBJ2-5, with 11 bases matching TRBD2. The CDR3 spans 16 residues. CDR1 is MGHRA, CDR2 YSYEKL, per germline. V shed 8 bases, J shed 1 base, and the junction held 9 bases outside the gene matches. Here the CDR3 reads CASRSSSGRPQETQYF. The CDR3 nucleotides are TGCGCCAGCCGTTCCTCTAGCGGGAGGCCCCAAGAGACCCAGTACTTC.

This clonotype has ten or more counts. The chain is built from TRBV13 and TRBJ1-3; D is uncertain. Germline V CDR1 and CDR2: PRHDT, FYEKMQ (reference sequence). This CDR3 region has 14 residues. V was shortened by 6 bases and J by 0 bases, with 9 bases between the two germline ends. CDR3 nucleotides: TGTGCCAGCAGGCCGACATCCTCTGGAAACACCATATATTTT. It codes for CASRPTSSGNTIYF. Together with reference TRBV13 and TRBJ1-3, the CDR3 gives the full variable domain: AAGVIQSPRHLIKEKRETATLKCYPIPRHDTVYWYQQGPGQDPQFLISFYEKMQSDKGSIPDRFSAQQFSDYHSELNMSSLELGDSALYFCASRPTSSGNTIYFGEGSWLTVV.

This clonotype was recorded at least ten times. The CDR3 bases are TGTGCCAGCAGCACGGACAGGGTCTATGGCTACACCTTC. Its protein product is CASSTDRVYGYTF. The chain employs TRBV7-2 and TRBJ1-2, with 8 bases lining up with TRBD1. Germline values: CDR1 SGHTA, CDR2 FQGNSA. The CDR3 covers 13 residues. The ends lost 5 bases at V and 4 bases at J; junction bases unmatched: 3.

Sample share makes this clonotype medium-sized. The chain employs TRBV7-9 and TRBJ1-2, with D perhaps TRBD1 (5 bases). The V end lost 4 bases, the J end lost 4 bases, and 16 bases lay between the germline ends. CDR1 and CDR2 from the germline V gene are SEHNR and FQNEAQ (reference sequence). The CDR3 runs 15 residues. The DNA of the CDR3 is TGTGCCAGCAGCTCCCGACCGGGGGGTGGCTATGGCTACACCTTC. Translated: CASSSRPGGGYGYTF. Supplemented by reference TRBV7-9 and TRBJ1-2, the full variable domain reads DTGVSQNPRHKITKRGQNVTFRCDPISEHNRLYWYRQTLGQGPEFLTYFQNEAQLEKSRLLSDRFSAERPKGSFSTLEIQRTEQGDSAMYLCASSSRPGGGYGYTFGSGTRLTVV.

This clonotype was recorded at least ten times. J is TRBJ1-1 and V is TRBV5-1; perhaps TRBD1 as D (6 bases). CDR3 length: 15 amino acids. CDR1 and CDR2 from the germline V gene are SGHRS and YFSETQ. V was shortened by 0 bases and J by 1 base, with 10 bases between the two germline ends. CDR3 DNA sequence: TGCGCCAGCAGCTTGGTGTCAGGGGCGAACACTGAAGCTTTCTTT. Its protein product is CASSLVSGANTEAFF. Full variable domain (rest looked up from reference TRBV5-1 and TRBJ1-1): KAGVTQTPRYLIKTRGQQVTLSCSPISGHRSVSWYQQTPGQGLQFLFEYFSETQRNKGNFPGRFSGRQFSNSRSEMNVSTLELGDSALYLCASSLVSGANTEAFFGQGTRLTVV.

This clonotype was counted at least ten times. J is TRBJ1-6 and V is TRBV11-2; D might be TRBD1 (5 bases). Germline loops: CDR1 SGHAT, CDR2 FQNNGV. The ends were cut back, 1 base at V and 7 bases at J, with 14 bases in the middle. The CDR3 is 16 amino acids. This chain's CDR3 is CASSLAGQGGNSPLHF. CDR3 coding DNA: TGTGCCAGCAGCTTAGCGGGCCAGGGAGGCAATTCACCCCTCCACTTT.